Below are 25 T cell receptor beta chains sequenced from a single sample in a study of blood T cell repertoires in COVID-19. TCRdb's table, derived via immunoSEQ multiplex PCR, lists solely in-frame clones and lacks some. The data contain 400,000 to 500,000 clones, 70% to 90% of them singletons. Sequencing was carried out using PBMCs or T cells enriched from blood (not recorded which). The receptors here all came from a woman aged 18-29 years who had been exposed to COVID-19.

The chain has TRBV11-3 and TRBJ2-1; 9 positions agree with TRBD1. Germline V gene data show CDR1 as SGHNT and CDR2 as YENEEA. V was pared by 1 base and J by 2 bases, with 12 bases of the junction left unmatched. The CDR3 is 19 amino acids. The CDR3 here is CASSLVWGGDRAPYNEQFF. The CDR3 region has the DNA TGTGCCAGCAGCTTAGTATGGGGCGGGGACAGGGCTCCCTACAATGAGCAGTTCTTC.

The J gene is TRBJ2-1, the V gene TRBV6-4; TRBD1 matches 7 bases. This CDR3 has 17 amino acids. Germline CDR1 is MRHNA and CDR2 is SNTAGT. The J segment lost 13 bases and the V segment lost 3 bases, leaving 21 bases of the junction unmatched. The CDR3 spells CASSERNSGGTIIGQFF. The CDR3 DNA reads as TGTGCCAGCAGTGAGAGAAATTCAGGGGGTACAATCATCGGACAGTTCTTC.

The V and J genes are TRBV28 and TRBJ1-4; TRBD1 matches 10 bases. J lost 10 bases, V lost 7 bases, and 6 bases had no gene match. Germline CDR1 reads MDHEN; CDR2 reads SYDVKM. The length of the CDR3 is 13 residues. CDR3 sequence reads: CASMAGQGGKLFF. The CDR3 DNA reads as TGTGCCAGCATGGCCGGACAGGGGGGAAAACTGTTTTTT.

This chain uses TRBV28 with TRBJ1-5; 7 nucleotides match TRBD1. The CDR3 consists of 16 residues. The junction had 13 bases not matched to a gene; V was cut back by 4 bases and J by 7 bases. Germline assignment: CDR1 MDHEN and CDR2 SYDVKM. Here the CDR3 reads CASSSPSTGPGQPQHF. CDR3 nucleotides: TGTGCCAGCAGTTCCCCCTCGACAGGGCCTGGGCAGCCCCAGCATTTT. The full variable domain, rest sourced from reference TRBV28 and TRBJ1-5, is DVKVTQSSRYLVKRTGEKVFLECVQDMDHENMFWYRQDPGLGLRLIYFSYDVKMKEKGDIPEGYSVSREKKERFSLILESASTNQTSMYLCASSSPSTGPGQPQHFGDGTRLSIL.

The chain carries TRBV6-5 and TRBJ2-2; no clear D. Trimming removed 0 bases from V and 8 bases from J, with 4 bases in between. This CDR3 is built from 12 residues. CDR1 is MNHEY, CDR2 SVGAGI, per germline. The CDR3 spells CASSYSGGELFF. The CDR3 region has the DNA TGTGCCAGCAGTTACTCCGGGGGGGAGCTGTTTTTT.

This chain uses TRBV19 with TRBJ2-3; 9 nucleotides align to TRBD1. Germline trimming cut 4 bases from V and 4 bases from J; bases unmatched to any gene: 3. From germline, CDR1 is LNHDA and CDR2 SQIVND (reference sequence). The CDR3 sequence is 14 residues long. The CDR3: CASSRGQGPDTQYF. DNA of the CDR3: TGTGCCAGTAGTAGGGGACAGGGCCCAGATACGCAGTATTTT.

This clone was recorded only once. J is TRBJ1-3 and V is TRBV11-2, with D possibly being TRBD1 (5 bases). The ends were cut back, 3 bases at V and 0 bases at J, with 9 bases in the middle. This CDR3 comprises 15 residues. Germline-derived CDR1 and CDR2 are SGHAT and FQNNGV. The CDR3 spells CASSLGGFSGNTIYF. The CDR3 nucleotides are TGTGCCAGCAGCTTGGGGGGATTCTCTGGAAACACCATATATTTT. Full variable domain (remainder filled in from reference TRBV11-2 and TRBJ1-3): EAGVAQSPRYKIIEKRQSVAFWCNPISGHATLYWYQQILGQGPKLLIQFQNNGVVDDSQLPKDRFSAERLKGVDSTLKIQPAKLEDSAVYLCASSLGGFSGNTIYFGEGSWLTVV.

This chain links TRBV5-6 with TRBJ2-5, with no clear D. Trimming left V 1 base short and J 2 bases short, with 12 bases between. Germline V lookup: CDR1 SGHDT, CDR2 YYEEEE. The CDR3 totals 15 residues. The CDR3 coding sequence is TGTGCCAGCAGCTTGAGTGGTCCTAATCAAGAGACCCAGTACTTC. This translates into CASSLSGPNQETQYF.

This clone was seen a single time. The chain carries TRBV4-1 and TRBJ2-7; 9 nucleotides line up with TRBD1. This CDR3 is 15 amino acids long. Germline CDR1 and CDR2: MGHRA and YSYEKL. The J segment lost 0 bases and the V segment lost 4 bases, leaving 4 bases of the junction unmatched. The CDR3 protein is CASSPWTGASYEQYF. DNA of the CDR3: TGCGCCAGCAGCCCCTGGACAGGGGCCTCCTACGAGCAGTACTTC.

J is TRBJ1-5 and V is TRBV5-6; 10 bases are a match to TRBD1. The germline CDR1 and CDR2 sequences are SGHDT and YYEEEE. The CDR3 has 16 residues. V gave up 4 bases and J gave up 3 bases; unmatched junction bases: 7. The CDR3 region is CASSQTGGSANQPQHF. DNA for the CDR3: TGTGCCAGCAGCCAGACAGGGGGCAGTGCCAATCAGCCCCAGCATTTT. Drawing the rest from reference TRBV5-6 and TRBJ1-5, the complete variable domain is DAGVTQSPTHLIKTRGQQVTLRCSPKSGHDTVSWYQQALGQGPQFIFQYYEEEERQRGNFPDRFSGHQFPNYSSELNVNALLLGDSALYLCASSQTGGSANQPQHFGDGTRLSIL.

The V and J genes are TRBV28 and TRBJ1-2; 8 nucleotides match TRBD1. CDR1 and CDR2 (germline): MDHEN, SYDVKM. The CDR3 consists of 16 residues. After removal of 5 bases from V and 0 bases from J, the junction contained 8 bases not matched to a gene. The CDR3 DNA reads as TGTGCCAGCAGTACTATACGGACAGGGACTAACTATGGCTACACCTTC. Its translation: CASSTIRTGTNYGYTF.

V usage is TRBV6-5 and J usage is TRBJ1-6; 9 bases fit TRBD1. Germline-derived CDR1 and CDR2 are MNHEY and SVGAGI. V was clipped by 6 bases and J by 9 bases; unmatched bases: 6. There are 14 residues in the CDR3. The DNA for the CDR3 is TGTGCCAGCAGCCGGGACAGGGAAGTTTCACCCCTCCACTTT. Translated: CASSRDREVSPLHF.

The chain has TRBV27 and TRBJ1-1; a possible D gene is TRBD1 (6 bases). The CDR3 loop spans 14 amino acids. The V and J ends lost 2 bases and 3 bases respectively, with 10 bases between them. Germline V CDR1 and CDR2: MNHEY, SMNVEV (reference sequence). This CDR3 is CASSLTGSYTEAFF. As DNA, the CDR3 is TGTGCCAGCAGTTTAACAGGGTCTTACACTGAAGCTTTCTTT.

V usage is TRBV4-2 and J usage is TRBJ1-1; tentatively, D is TRBD1 (5 bases). V dropped 4 bases and J dropped 3 bases, with 15 bases sitting between them. In germline, CDR1 is LGHNA, CDR2 YNFKEQ. CDR3 size: 15 residues. DNA for the CDR3: TGTGCCAGCAGCCCTAGGGGTATCGGAGACACTGAAGCTTTCTTT. The encoded protein is CASSPRGIGDTEAFF.

The chain uses TRBV29-1 and TRBJ1-1; D not resolved. Trimming removed 4 bases from V and 1 base from J, with 7 bases in between. The CDR3 is made up of 12 amino acids. Per the germline V gene, CDR1 is SQVTM and CDR2 is ANQGSEA. CDR3 sequence reads: CSVGRGNTEAFF. As DNA, the CDR3 is TGCAGCGTTGGACGGGGGAACACTGAAGCTTTCTTT.

The V gene is TRBV18, the J gene TRBJ1-6, with TRBD1 matching over 9 bases. The CDR3 contains 15 residues. Per the germline V gene, CDR1 is KGHSH and CDR2 is LQKENI. V shed 5 bases and J 8 bases; nucleotides not matched to a gene: 7. CDR3 sequence reads: CASSGQGNIYSPLHF. CDR3 DNA: TGTGCCAGCTCAGGACAGGGGAATATCTATTCACCCCTCCACTTT.

This clone was detected only once. DNA for the CDR3: TGTGCCAGCAATGGAGGGGCCTTAACCTACAATGAGCAGTTCTTC. Amino acid sequence: CASNGGALTYNEQFF. The chain has TRBV28 and TRBJ2-1; D might be TRBD2 (6 bases). V gave up 7 bases and J gave up 2 bases, with 15 bases separating them. The length of the CDR3 is 15 residues. Germline V gives CDR1 MDHEN, CDR2 SYDVKM.

This chain joins TRBV5-1 and TRBJ1-1, with 8 nucleotides matching TRBD1. V was pared by 6 bases and J by 3 bases, with 7 bases of the junction left unmatched. CDR3 length: 14 residues. The V gene's germline CDR1 is SGHRS and CDR2 YFSETQ. In DNA, the CDR3 is TGCGCCAGCACCACGACAGGGGCGCACACTGAAGCTTTCTTT. It translates to CASTTTGAHTEAFF.

The chain uses TRBV2 and TRBJ1-1, with 7 bases lining up with TRBD1. The CDR3 has 15 amino acids. With 8 bases clipped from V and 1 base from J, the junction kept 10 bases outside the gene matches. In germline, CDR1 is SNHLY, CDR2 FYNNEI. The CDR3 loop reads CASRPGTVKNTEAFF. CDR3 nucleotides: TGTGCCAGCCGGCCCGGGACAGTAAAGAACACTGAAGCTTTCTTT.

CDR3 in DNA: TGTGCCAGCAGCCAACTAGGGGGTGGCACTGGAAACACCATATATTTT. Translated, it gives CASSQLGGGTGNTIYF. The J gene is TRBJ1-3, the V gene TRBV14; possibly TRBD1 for D (6 bases). Germline V gene lookup returns CDR1 SGHDN and CDR2 FVKESK. V lost 2 bases and J lost 2, with 13 bases in between. CDR3 length: 16 amino acids. Full variable domain (remainder filled in from reference TRBV14 and TRBJ1-3): EAGVTQFPSHSVIEKGQTVTLRCDPISGHDNLYWYRRVMGKEIKFLLHFVKESKQDESGMPNNRFLAERTGGTYSTLKVQPAELEDSGVYFCASSQLGGGTGNTIYFGEGSWLTVV.

This clone was seen only once. This chain joins TRBV7-9 and TRBJ2-1; possibly TRBD1 for D (5 bases). CDR3 length: 16 residues. Germline lookup yields CDR1 SEHNR and CDR2 FQNEAQ (reference sequence). V dropped 4 bases and J dropped 6 bases, with 19 bases sitting between them. The CDR3 DNA is TGTGCCAGCAGCTCAGGGCCCCTCACAAGGGGCAATGAGCAGTTCTTC. This gives the protein CASSSGPLTRGNEQFF.

This clone was seen only a few times. The rearrangement uses TRBV7-9 and TRBJ1-4; D not resolved. The V and J ends lost 7 bases and 0 bases respectively, with 12 bases between them. Per germline, CDR1 SEHNR and CDR2 FQNEAQ (reference sequence). The CDR3 consists of 15 residues. This chain's CDR3 is CASMFSGTTNEKLFF. The CDR3 DNA reads TGTGCCAGCATGTTTTCAGGAACAACTAATGAAAAACTGTTTTTT. The full variable domain, rest sourced from reference TRBV7-9 and TRBJ1-4, is DTGVSQNPRHKITKRGQNVTFRCDPISEHNRLYWYRQTLGQGPEFLTYFQNEAQLEKSRLLSDRFSAERPKGSFSTLEIQRTEQGDSAMYLCASMFSGTTNEKLFFGSGTQLSVL.

CDR3 DNA sequence: TGTGCCAGCAGTGAGGGAGGGGAAGATACGCAGTATTTT. Translated: CASSEGGEDTQYF. This rearrangement joins TRBV28 to TRBJ2-3; 7 positions match TRBD2. The CDR3 has 13 residues. Germline assignment: CDR1 MDHEN and CDR2 SYDVKM. V shed 5 bases and J 5 bases; nucleotides not matched to a gene: 4.

The chain has TRBV19 and TRBJ2-1, with a weak D call TRBD2 (6 bases). The V end lost 10 bases, the J end lost 0 bases, and 22 bases lay between the germline ends. Germline loops: CDR1 LNHDA, CDR2 SQIVND (reference sequence). The CDR3 sequence is 17 residues long. The CDR3 DNA is TGTGCCACCGGACGCTTGTATAGCGGAAGCTCCTACAATGAGCAGTTCTTC. Its translation: CATGRLYSGSSYNEQFF.

CDR3 protein: CASSPSLAGVHEQYF. The CDR3 DNA reads TGTGCCAGCAGCCCTTCGCTAGCGGGAGTCCACGAGCAGTACTTC. The V and J genes are TRBV28 and TRBJ2-7; 10 bases match TRBD2. The CDR3 spans 15 residues. V gave up 6 bases and J gave up 5 bases; unmatched junction bases: 10. Germline V gene data show CDR1 as MDHEN and CDR2 as SYDVKM.